The source of this T cell receptor (beta chain) is a study of blood T cells in healthy people across ages. Isolated per sample were at least 7 million PBMCs. It was with a sample-barcoded 5' primer and a J-beta primer mix that a second PCR of about 6 to 12 cycles was run. Every cDNA was tagged by a template-switch adaptor with 12 random nucleotides. TCRdb processed the 5' RACE reads anew with MiXCR; each CDR3 protein has one entry. The data show 1.5 million to 2 million distinct CDR3 sequences, about 50% seen once. Study-level points and caveats: Researchers said unsorted PBMCs prevented a conclusive naive versus antigen-experienced comparison.

The CDR3 is 13 residues long. The germline V gene has CDR1 SGHTA and CDR2 FQGNSA. Note on this clonotype: Its cognate antigen is unknown. At one of its ends the junction is not consistent with the germline gene, which may arise from a read error.

The clonotype originates from a woman between 40 and 55 years old in good health. The chain links TRBV7-2 to TRBJ1-1, with D unresolved. Sequenced material: blood. CDR3 DNA: TGTGCCAGCAGCTTATATGGGAACGCTGAAGCTTTCTTT. This gives the protein CASSLYGNAEAFF.